This passage covers 19 T cell receptor beta chains from one sample sequenced in a study of PD-1 blockade in classical Hodgkin lymphoma. Time point reported: cycle 4 day 1 (C4D1), after less than seven weeks of nivolumab. All the patients suffered relapse after autologous stem cell transplantation, and brentuximab vedotin exposure differed. TCRdb's table, derived via immunoSEQ multiplex PCR, lists solely in-frame clones and lacks some. The repertoire holds 50,000 or so clones, with 65% to 80% as singletons. The sample here was peripheral blood mononuclear cells (PBMCs), taken before the fourth cycle of nivolumab. Receptors were obtained from a human donor with classical Hodgkin lymphoma.

The chain carries TRBV5-1 and TRBJ2-1; 12 bases are shared with TRBD2. There are 15 residues in the CDR3. Germline CDR1 SGHRS, CDR2 YFSETQ. Losses at the gene ends were 5 bases for V and 7 bases for J; bases not matched to a gene: 7. This CDR3 is CASRSGTSGLNEQFF. CDR3 nucleotide sequence: TGCGCCAGCAGAAGCGGGACTAGCGGGCTAAATGAGCAGTTCTTC.

The chain is built from TRBV28 and TRBJ1-3; D ambiguous. CDR1 is MDHEN and CDR2 is SYDVKM in the germline V gene. V lost 6 bases and J 0 bases, leaving 15 bases between the germline ends. This CDR3 is 16 amino acids long. The DNA for the CDR3 is TGTGCCAGCAGCCCGTTCGCCCGGAGCTCTGGAAACACCATATATTTT. Protein sequence: CASSPFARSSGNTIYF.

The chain is built from TRBV5-4 and TRBJ1-5; D perhaps matches TRBD1 (6 bases). The CDR3 extends over 15 amino acids. The ends were cut back, 2 bases at V and 2 bases at J, with 11 bases in the middle. Looked up from germline, CDR1 is SGHNT and CDR2 is YYREEE (reference sequence). Here the CDR3 DNA reads TGTGCCAGCAGCTTTGGGGGCGGGGGCAATCAGCCCCAGCATTTT. Protein sequence: CASSFGGGGNQPQHF.

This rearrangement joins TRBV6-5 to TRBJ1-2; 9 nucleotides align to TRBD1. Per germline, CDR1 MNHEY and CDR2 SVGAGI. CDR3 length: 15 amino acids. V gave up 4 bases and J gave up 3 bases; unmatched junction bases: 6. CDR3 nucleotides: TGTGCCAGCAGTTCCCCGGACAGGGGAGACTATGGCTACACCTTC. This encodes CASSSPDRGDYGYTF.

The chain couples TRBV5-1 to TRBJ1-1, with a tentative D call TRBD1 (5 bases). V lost 4 bases, J lost 2 bases, and 18 bases lay in between. This CDR3 is 16 amino acids long. Germline CDR1 SGHRS, CDR2 YFSETQ. CDR3 sequence (DNA): TGCGCCAGCAGCCCAACCCCCGGACACCTAAACACTGAAGCTTTCTTT. It encodes CASSPTPGHLNTEAFF. Supplemented by reference TRBV5-1 and TRBJ1-1, the full variable domain reads KAGVTQTPRYLIKTRGQQVTLSCSPISGHRSVSWYQQTPGQGLQFLFEYFSETQRNKGNFPGRFSGRQFSNSRSEMNVSTLELGDSALYLCASSPTPGHLNTEAFFGQGTRLTVV.

The chain recombines TRBV2 with TRBJ2-1, with 7 bases aligning to TRBD1. Germline CDR1 reads SNHLY; CDR2 reads FYNNEI. The CDR3 has 13 amino acids. The ends lost 10 bases at V and 1 base at J; junction bases unmatched: 4. This CDR3 is CATPGQSYNEQFF. The CDR3 nucleotides are TGTGCCACCCCGGGACAGTCCTACAATGAGCAGTTCTTC. Together with reference TRBV2 and TRBJ2-1, the CDR3 gives the full variable domain: EPEVTQTPSHQVTQMGQEVILRCVPISNHLYFYWYRQILGQKVEFLVSFYNNEISEKSEIFDDQFSVERPDGSNFTLKIRSTKLEDSAMYFCATPGQSYNEQFFGPGTRLTVL.

This clone was counted only a few times. This chain connects TRBV4-1 to TRBJ1-1, with a weak D call TRBD1 (6 bases). The germline CDR1 and CDR2 sequences are MGHRA and YSYEKL. Trimming pared 4 bases from V and 1 base from J, leaving 13 bases between. The CDR3 loop spans 15 amino acids. The CDR3 DNA is TGCGCCAGCAGCCGAGTACTGGGGGCGAACACTGAAGCTTTCTTT. It specifies CASSRVLGANTEAFF.

This clone was recorded once. This chain links TRBV11-3 with TRBJ2-2, with D unresolved. Trimming cost V 4 bases and J 1 base, with 10 bases left between them. The CDR3 length is 15 residues. CDR1 and CDR2 from the germline V gene are SGHNT and YENEEA. The CDR3 DNA sequence: TGTGCCAGCAGCTGGCAGAGGATGAACACCGGGGAGCTGTTTTTT. This gives the protein CASSWQRMNTGELFF. The full variable domain, completed using reference TRBV11-3 and TRBJ2-2, is EAGVVQSPRYKIIEKKQPVAFWCNPISGHNTLYWYLQNLGQGPELLIRYENEEAVDDSQLPKDRFSAERLKGVDSTLKIQPAELGDSAVYLCASSWQRMNTGELFFGEGSRLTVL.

This clone was recorded a few times. The chain combines TRBV6-5 with TRBJ2-7; 10 bases line up with TRBD2. V was pared by 8 bases and J by 2 bases, with 6 bases of the junction left unmatched. The CDR3 spans 14 residues. Germline loops: CDR1 MNHEY, CDR2 SVGAGI. This chain's CDR3 is CASGIAGGTYEQYF. DNA of the CDR3: TGTGCCAGCGGAATAGCGGGAGGCACCTACGAGCAGTACTTC.

The chain employs TRBV5-1 and TRBJ2-2; D ambiguous. V was shortened by 1 base and J by 0 bases, with 10 bases between the two germline ends. The CDR3 covers 16 residues. The germline CDR1 and CDR2 sequences are SGHRS and YFSETQ. The CDR3 is CASSLTDGANTGELFF. CDR3 DNA: TGCGCCAGCAGCTTGACAGACGGAGCGAACACCGGGGAGCTGTTTTTT.

This clone has just one count. This chain joins TRBV25-1 and TRBJ2-3; D tentatively reads TRBD1 or TRBD2 (6 bases each). Looked up from germline, CDR1 is MGHDK and CDR2 is SYGVNS. Trimming took 2 bases from V and 0 from J, leaving 12 bases between them. The CDR3 consists of 16 residues. The CDR3 sequence is CASSEGWGASTDTQYF. In DNA, the CDR3 is TGTGCCAGCAGTGAAGGCTGGGGGGCGAGCACAGATACGCAGTATTTT.

V usage is TRBV2 and J usage is TRBJ2-3, with D possibly TRBD2 on 5 matching bases. The CDR3 consists of 18 residues. Trimming stripped 4 bases from V and 1 base from J, with 21 bases between. The V gene's germline CDR1 is SNHLY and CDR2 FYNNEI. This chain's CDR3 is CASSVEVGSGWGTDTQYF. In DNA form, the CDR3 reads TGTGCCAGCAGTGTGGAGGTGGGGTCCGGATGGGGCACAGATACGCAGTATTTT.

The chain joins TRBV5-1 to TRBJ1-4; unclear D gene. CDR1 SGHRS and CDR2 YFSETQ come from the germline V gene. The CDR3 sequence is 16 residues long. V lost 2 bases and J 0 bases, leaving 11 bases between the germline ends. The CDR3 protein is CASSFRQATTNEKLFF. CDR3 bases: TGCGCCAGCAGCTTTCGCCAGGCCACAACTAATGAAAAACTGTTTTTT. The whole variable domain, remainder taken from reference TRBV5-1 and TRBJ1-4, is KAGVTQTPRYLIKTRGQQVTLSCSPISGHRSVSWYQQTPGQGLQFLFEYFSETQRNKGNFPGRFSGRQFSNSRSEMNVSTLELGDSALYLCASSFRQATTNEKLFFGSGTQLSVL.

The V call is TRBV28, the J call TRBJ2-3; D uncertain. Looked up from germline, CDR1 is MDHEN and CDR2 is SYDVKM. This CDR3 is 14 amino acids long. V was cut by 2 bases and J by 3 bases, with 9 bases left in between. The CDR3 protein is CASSLTSRTDTQYF. CDR3 coding DNA: TGTGCCAGCAGTTTAACCAGTCGAACAGATACGCAGTATTTT.

This sequence joins TRBV6-5 and TRBJ2-3, with a weak D call TRBD1 (5 bases). The CDR3 has 15 amino acids. Trimming took 6 bases from V and 5 from J, leaving 18 bases between them. The V gene's germline CDR1 is MNHEY and CDR2 SVGAGI. CDR3: CASRFLKSGKDTQYF. CDR3 in DNA: TGTGCCAGCAGGTTCTTAAAATCAGGGAAAGATACGCAGTATTTT.

This rearrangement joins TRBV11-3 to TRBJ1-2; 7 bases are a match to TRBD1. J gave up 3 bases and V 2 bases, and 0 bases lay outside the gene matches. Germline V gives CDR1 SGHNT, CDR2 YENEEA. The CDR3 consists of 13 residues. CDR3 region: CASSLTGDYGYTF. The CDR3 DNA follows: TGTGCCAGCAGCTTAACAGGGGACTATGGCTACACCTTC.

The J gene is TRBJ2-1, the V gene TRBV28; TRBD2 aligns across 14 bases. The V segment lost 6 bases and the J segment 6 bases; nucleotides outside the gene matches: 19. Germline assignment: CDR1 MDHEN and CDR2 SYDVKM. The CDR3 spans 20 residues. The CDR3 bases are TGTGCCAGCAGCCTTCTTGGGGGCTTGACTAGCGGGAGGGCCATCAATGAGCAGTTCTTC. Protein: CASSLLGGLTSGRAINEQFF. Combining the CDR3 with reference TRBV28 and TRBJ2-1 gives the whole variable domain DVKVTQSSRYLVKRTGEKVFLECVQDMDHENMFWYRQDPGLGLRLIYFSYDVKMKEKGDIPEGYSVSREKKERFSLILESASTNQTSMYLCASSLLGGLTSGRAINEQFFGPGTRLTVL.

This rearrangement joins TRBV6-5 to TRBJ2-7; tentative D call: TRBD2 (6 bases). Germline lookup yields CDR1 MNHEY and CDR2 SVGAGI. Trimming pared 6 bases from V and 0 bases from J, leaving 15 bases between. The CDR3 is made up of 15 amino acids. The CDR3 region has the DNA TGTGCCAGCAGAACCGCCGGGGGAAGCTCCTACGAGCAGTACTTC. Translated: CASRTAGGSSYEQYF.

The chain links TRBV28 to TRBJ2-7; possibly TRBD1 for D (6 bases). Trimming pared 7 bases from V and 0 bases from J, leaving 22 bases between. This CDR3 region has 17 residues. Per germline, CDR1 MDHEN and CDR2 SYDVKM. The CDR3 loop reads CASTTYRDVYLSYEQYF. CDR3 DNA sequence: TGTGCCAGCACGACTTACAGGGACGTCTACCTCTCCTACGAGCAGTACTTC.